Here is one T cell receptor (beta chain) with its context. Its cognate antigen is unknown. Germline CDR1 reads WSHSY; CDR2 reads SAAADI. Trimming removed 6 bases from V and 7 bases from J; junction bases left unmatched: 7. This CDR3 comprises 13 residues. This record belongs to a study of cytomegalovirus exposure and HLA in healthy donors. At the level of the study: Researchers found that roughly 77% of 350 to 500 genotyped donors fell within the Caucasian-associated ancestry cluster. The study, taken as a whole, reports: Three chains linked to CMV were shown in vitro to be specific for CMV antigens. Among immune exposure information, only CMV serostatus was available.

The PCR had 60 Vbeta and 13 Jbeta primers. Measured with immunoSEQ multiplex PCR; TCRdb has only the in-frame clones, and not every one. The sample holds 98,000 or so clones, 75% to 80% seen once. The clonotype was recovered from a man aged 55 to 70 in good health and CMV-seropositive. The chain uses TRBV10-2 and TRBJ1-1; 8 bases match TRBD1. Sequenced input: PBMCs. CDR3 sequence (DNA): TGCGCCAGCAGGATGACAGGGGAGGGTGAAGCTTTCTTT. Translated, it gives CASRMTGEGEAFF.